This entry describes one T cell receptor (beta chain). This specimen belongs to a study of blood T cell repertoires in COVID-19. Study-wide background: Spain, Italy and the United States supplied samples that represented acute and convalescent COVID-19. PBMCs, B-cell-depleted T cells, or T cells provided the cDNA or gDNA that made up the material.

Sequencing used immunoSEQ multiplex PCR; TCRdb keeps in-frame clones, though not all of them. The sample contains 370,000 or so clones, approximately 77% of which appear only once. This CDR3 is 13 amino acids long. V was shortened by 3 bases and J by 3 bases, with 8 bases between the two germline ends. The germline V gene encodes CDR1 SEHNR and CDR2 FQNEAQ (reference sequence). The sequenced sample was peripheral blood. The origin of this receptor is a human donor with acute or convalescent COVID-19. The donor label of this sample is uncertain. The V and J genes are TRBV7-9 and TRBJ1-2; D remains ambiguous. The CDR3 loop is CASSFGSDYGYTF. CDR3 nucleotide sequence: TGTGCCAGCAGCTTCGGGTCAGACTATGGCTACACCTTC.